This section outlines one T cell receptor beta chain sequence together with its context. The data derive from a study of OX40 agonist ivuxolimab in advanced cancers. The data were produced by immunoSEQ multiplex PCR, yet TCRdb's version contains in-frame clones alone and is incomplete. This repertoire shows about 120,000 clones, 80% to 90% found once; its top ten account for 0.55%. The CDR3 extends over 16 amino acids. The trim removed 5 bases at V and 8 bases at J, leaving 13 bases unmatched. The germline gives CDR1 SEHNR, CDR2 FQNEAQ (reference sequence). J is TRBJ2-2 and V is TRBV7-9; the match to TRBD1 covers 8 bases. The origin of this receptor is an adult with an advanced solid tumor such as melanoma, head and neck, liver or kidney cancer. Sequenced material: CD4+ or CD8+ T cells sorted from blood, taken in a trial of the OX40 agonist ivuxolimab. The CDR3 reads CASSQTRQTGVGELFF. For the CDR3, the DNA is TGTGCCAGCAGCCAAACCCGACAGACAGGGGTTGGGGAGCTGTTTTTT.